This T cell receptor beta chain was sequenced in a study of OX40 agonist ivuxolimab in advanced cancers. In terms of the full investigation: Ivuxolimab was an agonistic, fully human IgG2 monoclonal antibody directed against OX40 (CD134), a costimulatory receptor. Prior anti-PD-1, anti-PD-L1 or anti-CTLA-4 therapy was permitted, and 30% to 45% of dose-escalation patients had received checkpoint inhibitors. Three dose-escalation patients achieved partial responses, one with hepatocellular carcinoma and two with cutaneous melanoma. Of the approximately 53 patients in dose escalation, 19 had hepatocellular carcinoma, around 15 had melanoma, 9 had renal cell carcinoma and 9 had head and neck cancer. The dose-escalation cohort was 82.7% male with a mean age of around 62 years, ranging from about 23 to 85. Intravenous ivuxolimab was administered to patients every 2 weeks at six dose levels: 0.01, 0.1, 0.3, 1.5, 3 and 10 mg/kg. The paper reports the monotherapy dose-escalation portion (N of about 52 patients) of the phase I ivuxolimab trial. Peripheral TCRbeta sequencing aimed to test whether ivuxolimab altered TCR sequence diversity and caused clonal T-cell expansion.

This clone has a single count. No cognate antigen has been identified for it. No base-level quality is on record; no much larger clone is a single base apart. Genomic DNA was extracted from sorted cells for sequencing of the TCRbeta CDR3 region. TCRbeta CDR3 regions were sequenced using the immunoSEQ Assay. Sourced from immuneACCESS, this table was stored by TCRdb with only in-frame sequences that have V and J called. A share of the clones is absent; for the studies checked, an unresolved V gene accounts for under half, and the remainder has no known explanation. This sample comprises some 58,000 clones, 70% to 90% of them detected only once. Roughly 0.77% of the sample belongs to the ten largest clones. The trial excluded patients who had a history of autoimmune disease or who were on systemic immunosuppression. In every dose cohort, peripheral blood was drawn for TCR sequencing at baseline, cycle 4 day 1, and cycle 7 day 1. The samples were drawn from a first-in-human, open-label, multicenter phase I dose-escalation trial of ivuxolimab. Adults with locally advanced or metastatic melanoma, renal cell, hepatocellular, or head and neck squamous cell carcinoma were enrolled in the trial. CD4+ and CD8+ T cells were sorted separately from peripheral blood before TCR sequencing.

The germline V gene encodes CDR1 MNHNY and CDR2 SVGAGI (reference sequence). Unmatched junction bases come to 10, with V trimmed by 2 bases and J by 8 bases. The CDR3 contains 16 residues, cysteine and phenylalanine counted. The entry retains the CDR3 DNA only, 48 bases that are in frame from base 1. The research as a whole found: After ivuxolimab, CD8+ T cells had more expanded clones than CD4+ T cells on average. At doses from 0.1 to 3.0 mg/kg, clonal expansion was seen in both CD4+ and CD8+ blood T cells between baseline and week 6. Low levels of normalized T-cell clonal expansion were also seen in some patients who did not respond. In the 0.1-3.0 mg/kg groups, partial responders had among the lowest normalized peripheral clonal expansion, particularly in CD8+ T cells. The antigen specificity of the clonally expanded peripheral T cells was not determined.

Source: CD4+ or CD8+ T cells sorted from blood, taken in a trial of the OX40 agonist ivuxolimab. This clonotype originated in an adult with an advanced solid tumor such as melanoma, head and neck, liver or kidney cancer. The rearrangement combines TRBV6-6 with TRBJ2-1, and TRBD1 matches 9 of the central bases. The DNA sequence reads TGTGCCAGCAGTTACCCGATGGGACAGGGTAGCGATGAGCAGTTCTTC. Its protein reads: CASSYPMGQGSDEQFF.